This T cell receptor beta chain originates from a study of T-cell reconstitution after alpha-beta-depleted transplantation in children. V was clipped by 7 bases and J by 0 bases, with 19 bases between them. This CDR3 has 17 residues. The library targeted TCRbeta and was prepared with unique molecular identifiers. From the PCR reads, TCRdb called clonotypes with MiXCR, one entry per CDR3 protein. The repertoire has approximately 490,000 distinct CDR3 sequences, approximately 13% of them found once; the top ten carry approximately 5.4%. The chain uses TRBV12-3 or TRBV12-4 and TRBJ1-5; no reliable D call. The sequences come from PBMCs from the stem cell graft donor, collected from the stem cell graft. This sequence originates from a human donor who donated a stem cell graft to a child with combined immunodeficiency. CDR3 in DNA: TGTGCCAGCATCCTAGGAGGTTCGGACCGTAGCAATCAGCCCCAGCATTTT. Amino acid sequence: CASILGGSDRSNQPQHF.